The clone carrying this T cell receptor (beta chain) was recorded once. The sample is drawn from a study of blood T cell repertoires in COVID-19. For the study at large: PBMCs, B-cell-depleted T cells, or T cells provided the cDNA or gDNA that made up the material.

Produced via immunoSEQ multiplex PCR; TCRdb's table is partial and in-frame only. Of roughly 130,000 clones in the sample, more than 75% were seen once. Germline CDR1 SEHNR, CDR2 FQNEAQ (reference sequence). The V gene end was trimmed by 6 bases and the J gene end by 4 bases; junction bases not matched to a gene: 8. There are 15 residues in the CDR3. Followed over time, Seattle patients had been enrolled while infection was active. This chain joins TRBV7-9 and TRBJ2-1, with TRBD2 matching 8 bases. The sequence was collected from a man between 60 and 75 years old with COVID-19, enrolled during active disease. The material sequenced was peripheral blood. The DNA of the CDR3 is TGTGCCAGCAGTGGAGGCCGCGGGAGGTACAATGAGCAGTTCTTC. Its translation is CASSGGRGRYNEQFF.